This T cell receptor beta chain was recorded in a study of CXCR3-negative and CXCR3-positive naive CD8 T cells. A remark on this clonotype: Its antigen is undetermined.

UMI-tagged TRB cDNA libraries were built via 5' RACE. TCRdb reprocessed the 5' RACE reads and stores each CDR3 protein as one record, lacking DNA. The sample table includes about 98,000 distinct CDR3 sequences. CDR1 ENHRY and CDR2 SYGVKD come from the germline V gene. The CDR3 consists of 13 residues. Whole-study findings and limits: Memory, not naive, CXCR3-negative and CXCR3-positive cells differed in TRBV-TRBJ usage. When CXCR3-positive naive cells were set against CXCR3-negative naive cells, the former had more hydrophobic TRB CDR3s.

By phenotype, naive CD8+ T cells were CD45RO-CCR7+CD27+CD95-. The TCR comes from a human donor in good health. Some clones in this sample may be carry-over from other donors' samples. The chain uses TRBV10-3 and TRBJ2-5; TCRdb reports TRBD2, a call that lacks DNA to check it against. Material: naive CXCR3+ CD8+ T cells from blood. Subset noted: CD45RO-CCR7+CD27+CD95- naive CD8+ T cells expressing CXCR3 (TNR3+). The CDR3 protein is CAISGLAQETQYF.